This record covers a single T cell receptor beta chain. These data belong to a study of cytomegalovirus exposure and HLA in healthy donors. Germline values: CDR1 SGHNT, CDR2 YENEEA. This CDR3 comprises 15 residues. With 2 bases removed from V and 3 bases from J, the gap between germline ends came to 10 bases. Use of 60 Vbeta and 13 Jbeta primers characterized the PCR. Libraries were prepared by immunoSEQ multiplex PCR; TCRdb keeps only in-frame clonotypes and omits some of them. The sample lists about 170,000 clones; roughly 85% were seen once. The sequence derives from a man aged 30 to 39 in good health and CMV-seropositive. This chain links TRBV11-3 with TRBJ2-2; D call uncertain. Sequenced: PBMCs. CDR3 sequence: CASSLLIPDTGELFF. The CDR3 region has the DNA TGTGCCAGCAGCTTATTGATCCCAGACACCGGGGAGCTGTTTTTT.